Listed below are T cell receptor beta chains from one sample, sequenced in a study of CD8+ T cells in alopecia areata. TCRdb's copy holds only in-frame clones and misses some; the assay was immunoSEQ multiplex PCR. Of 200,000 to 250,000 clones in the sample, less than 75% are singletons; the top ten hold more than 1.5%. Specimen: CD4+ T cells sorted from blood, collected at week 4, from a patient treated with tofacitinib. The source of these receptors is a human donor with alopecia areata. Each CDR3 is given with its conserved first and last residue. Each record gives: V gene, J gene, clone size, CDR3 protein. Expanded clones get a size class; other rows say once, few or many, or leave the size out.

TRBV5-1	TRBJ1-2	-	CASSEELTYGYTF
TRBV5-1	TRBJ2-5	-	CASSSDAAGGQETQYF
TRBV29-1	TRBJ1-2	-	CSAYGGRGDGYTF
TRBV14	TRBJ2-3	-	CASTSTGSSTDTQYF
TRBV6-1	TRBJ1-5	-	CASSETGGSNQPQHF
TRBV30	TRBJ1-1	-	CAWMILGQGRTEAFF
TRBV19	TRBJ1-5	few	CASRMDRGTQPQHF
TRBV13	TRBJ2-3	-	CASSMNRGTDTQYF
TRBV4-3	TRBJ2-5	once	CASSYRSGETQYF
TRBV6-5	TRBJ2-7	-	CASNYIGSYEQYF
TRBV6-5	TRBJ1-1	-	CASKSSSRNTEAFF
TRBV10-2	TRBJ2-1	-	CASSPSYGEQFF
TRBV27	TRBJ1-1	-	CASSLSDGGTEAFF
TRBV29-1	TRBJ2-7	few	CSVGRSGSSHEQYF
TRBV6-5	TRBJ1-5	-	CASSYAGGQPQHF
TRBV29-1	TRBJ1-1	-	CSVEEGTEAFF
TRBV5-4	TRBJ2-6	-	CASAYSSGANVLTF
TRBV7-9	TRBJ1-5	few	CASSFSSNQPQHF
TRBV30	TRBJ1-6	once	CASRARENSPLHF
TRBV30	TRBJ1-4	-	CAWSVNEGELFF
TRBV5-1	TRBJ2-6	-	CASSQDRAEANVLTF
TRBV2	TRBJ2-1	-	CANTQGIEQFF
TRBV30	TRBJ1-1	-	CAWSERVHRTF
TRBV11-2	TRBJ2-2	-	CASSSGPLNTGELFF
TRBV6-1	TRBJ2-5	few	CASSEARGTARSTQYF
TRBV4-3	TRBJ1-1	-	CASTETRGSEAFF
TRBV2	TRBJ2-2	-	CASRPGTSNGELFF
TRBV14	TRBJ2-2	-	CASSQVPGKAGELFF
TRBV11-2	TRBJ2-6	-	CASTLGGANVLTF
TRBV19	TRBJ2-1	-	CASSALAGGLNEQFF
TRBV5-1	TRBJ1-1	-	CASSSRTGNTEAFF
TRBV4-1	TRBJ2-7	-	CASSQDGGAPGEQYF
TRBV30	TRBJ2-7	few	CAWKRETEQYF
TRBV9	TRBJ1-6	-	CASSVGGVSNSPLHF
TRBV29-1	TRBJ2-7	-	CSVGSDSSYEQYF
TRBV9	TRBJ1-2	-	CASSVQSNYGYTF
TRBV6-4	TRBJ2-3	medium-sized	CASSDSGGGPDTQYF
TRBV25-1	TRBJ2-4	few	CASSEPGVNIQYF
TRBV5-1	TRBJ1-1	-	CASSNPENTEAFF
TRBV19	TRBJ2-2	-	CASSAGTGGRTGELFF
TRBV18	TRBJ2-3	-	CASRTLAGETDTQYF
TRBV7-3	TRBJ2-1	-	CASSPLGGNEQFF
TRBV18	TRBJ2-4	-	CASSPQAAKNIQYF
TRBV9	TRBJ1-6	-	CASSVGQTNSPLHF